The T cell receptor (beta chain) under discussion was sequenced for a study of neurological immune-mediated disorders. Study-level background: Within the group of 34 multiple sclerosis patients, around 30 were relapsing-remitting, while 3 were secondary progressive.

There are many counts of this clonotype. Germline CDR1 SGHRS, CDR2 YFSETQ. Trimming pared 1 base from V and 5 bases from J, leaving 12 bases between. The CDR3 is 14 amino acids. The cDNA came from 5'RACE with 10-nucleotide random UMIs. Over 200 million TCR-beta sequences from 15-18 subjects came out of each sequencing run. TCRdb fed the 5' RACE reads into MiXCR, producing one record per CDR3 protein. The table shows about 70,000 distinct CDR3 sequences, with around 5% occurring only once. This receptor was taken from a human donor with multiple sclerosis. The donor label of this sample is uncertain. Sequenced material: PBMCs. The V gene is TRBV5-1, the J gene TRBJ1-2; D is uncertain. The CDR3 sequence is CASSLQASGYGYTF. CDR3 sequence (DNA): TGCGCCAGCAGCTTGCAGGCATCGGGGTATGGCTACACCTTC. The entire variable domain, with the rest obtained from reference TRBV5-1 and TRBJ1-2, is as follows: KAGVTQTPRYLIKTRGQQVTLSCSPISGHRSVSWYQQTPGQGLQFLFEYFSETQRNKGNFPGRFSGRQFSNSRSEMNVSTLELGDSALYLCASSLQASGYGYTFGSGTRLTVV.